The clone carrying this T cell receptor (beta chain) was detected many times. This sample was included in a study of T cells in Graves' hyperthyroidism and ophthalmopathy. TCR beta CDR3 region amplification was performed from RNA transcripts. HTBI primers drove first-round RT-PCR of the TCR CDR3. In TCRdb, the multiplex PCR reads were re-called with MiXCR into one record per CDR3 protein. The sample has about 480,000 distinct CDR3 sequences; about 15% are singletons. The sample comprised blood. The clonotype comes from a woman aged 18 to 35 with Graves' hyperthyroidism.

The CDR3 loop is CASSSGTSGNTIYF. CDR3 DNA: TGTGCCAGCAGTTCCGGGACTTCTGGAAACACCATATATTTT. V gene TRBV6-5 combines with J gene TRBJ1-3, with D possibly TRBD1 on 5 matching bases. V gave up 4 bases and J gave up 1 base, with 8 bases separating them. The CDR3 contains 14 residues. From germline, CDR1 is MNHEY and CDR2 SVGAGI.